This T cell receptor (beta chain) was sequenced during a study of T cell responses to AZD1222 COVID-19 vaccine (dated by TCRdb to the early 2020s). Notes on the research overall: A total of 230 to 250 trial participants underwent TCR sequencing, of whom 200 to 220 received two doses of AZD1222 and some 25 received two doses of the MenACWY control vaccine. Enrollment into the trials was organized by age into subgroups of 18-55, 56-69 and 70-plus years, and those subgroups contained roughly 160, 29 and 62 TCR-sequenced participants, respectively.

On the study overall, not on this receptor specifically: Conclusions about previously exposed vaccinees are limited because only five or six AZD1222 recipients were SARS-CoV-2 seropositive at baseline. The whole spike protein was spanned by vaccine-associated CD4 TCRs, and dominant responses were seen in regions 160-218 and 743-854. Reportedly, close to half of the unique spike-specific TCRs recognized epitopes lying outside the regions that are mutated in the B.1.351 and B.1.1.7 variants. Most participants were white British and females outnumbered males, and the authors suggested that clonal diversity may have been underestimated. No day 14 peak-response samples were available, so repertoires were characterized only after the peak T cell response. A significant rise in spike-specific TCR breadth and depth was observed after two AZD1222 doses relative to day 0 and relative to MenACWY recipients. The 56-69-year group was small, and its depth increase did not reach significance, likely because of low power.

This sample's time point label indicates: about 28 days (+/-7) after the second vaccine dose. The meaning of the sample's treatment or condition label: meningococcal conjugate vaccine given as trial control. Vaccinee samples came from UK trials COV001 and COV002, including a single-blind randomized controlled phase 2/3 trial of AZD1222 (ChAdOx1 nCoV-19) in healthy adults. For TCRbeta chain sequencing, PBMC samples from trial participants were taken at day 0 and at day 28 after the second dose. Of note for this clone: The antigen it recognizes is unknown. Base qualities are not at hand, and no much larger clone is one base apart.

The CDR3 regions of human TCRbeta chains were analyzed by immunosequencing. In the authors' own workflow: TCRs in the repertoires were compared against a reference library of SARS-CoV-2-specific TCRs that had been generated with the MIRA antigen-specificity platform. Breadth was defined as the fraction of unique TCRs that were SARS-CoV-2-associated, and depth was defined as the fraction of total T cells that were SARS-CoV-2-associated. Each spike-specific TCR was assigned to its reactive spike region and to a CD4 or CD8 class using the MIRA data. Log10-transformed breadth and depth values were compared by one-way ANOVA with Sidak's multiple comparisons tests. TCRdb re-hosts the immuneACCESS table, in-frame sequences only. Its copies lack some clones; in the studies checked, an unresolved V gene accounts for under half of them, and the cause for the rest is not known. V, J and clone size reflect that table, while D and trimming were determined from the DNA. Recorded for this sample are about 180,000 clones; about 93% of them occurred a single time. Around 1% of the sample goes to the ten largest clones.

Measured from the cysteine to the phenylalanine, the CDR3 is 17 residues long. The only DNA kept is the CDR3, 51 bases in frame from the first base. In the germline V gene, CDR1 corresponds to SGHAT and CDR2 to FQNNGV. V is pared back by 1 base and J by 7 bases, with 22 bases lying between the germline termini. The chain was built from TRBV11-2 and TRBJ1-1; TRBD1 is perhaps the D gene, given 6 matching bases. The sequenced sample was peripheral blood, obtained 28 days after the second dose of the MenACWY control vaccine. The receptor was isolated from an adult who received the MenACWY meningococcal vaccine as a control. CDR3 region: CASSLANQQGPTSEAFF. The nucleotide sequence reads TGTGCCAGCAGCTTAGCCAATCAACAGGGCCCAACGAGTGAAGCTTTCTTT.